Described below is a single T cell receptor (beta chain) sequence and its context. This CDR3 has 13 amino acids. The ends lost 5 bases at V and 3 bases at J; junction bases unmatched: 1. Germline-derived CDR1 and CDR2 are SNHLY and FYNNEI. Clones were read by immunoSEQ multiplex PCR, and TCRdb kept only the in-frame ones, dropping some. The table shows roughly 110,000 clones, with 91% occurring only once. This entry belongs to a study of T cell changes during pregnancy in multiple sclerosis. The sequence derives from a female donor with multiple sclerosis, enrolled in a pregnancy study. Sequencing used peripheral blood, obtained before pregnancy. The chain has TRBV2 and TRBJ2-4, with 7 nucleotides matching TRBD1. The DNA for the CDR3 is TGTGCCAGCAGTACAGGGGACAAAAACATTCAGTACTTC. It codes for CASSTGDKNIQYF.